This T cell receptor (beta chain) was profiled in a study of cytomegalovirus exposure and HLA in healthy donors. Concerning this clone itself: The antigen remains undetermined.

This CDR3 spans 15 amino acids. Trimming removed 2 bases at V and 1 base at J, with 6 bases between. Germline V CDR1 and CDR2: SGHTA, FQGNSA. Study-wide results and caveats: A later analysis associated some 18,000 TCR beta sequences with HLA alleles at a 0.05 false discovery rate. A later analysis linked a missense variant in DCLRE1C to the trimming of TCR beta V and J genes.

PCR amplification relied on 60 Vbeta primers (plus 13 Jbeta primers). The repertoire was sequenced with immunoSEQ multiplex PCR; TCRdb's copy has only in-frame clones and lacks some. This sample carries 100,000 to 150,000 clones, about three quarters of them seen once, and the ten largest clones take over 5.5%. In nominal health when sampled, donors likely had unrecorded immune exposures nonetheless. The TCR sequence derives from a woman aged 40 to 50 in good health and CMV-seronegative. This chain links TRBV7-2 with TRBJ2-6; the D is unclear. Sequenced: PBMCs. CDR3 loop: CASSLRVSGANVLTF. The CDR3 DNA reads as TGTGCCAGCAGCTTACGAGTATCTGGGGCCAACGTCCTGACTTTC.